The clone carrying this T cell receptor (beta chain) was counted once. What it recognizes is unknown. The table came from immunoSEQ multiplex PCR; TCRdb's copy has only in-frame clones and leaves some out. Here the sample spans about 67,000 clones, about 88% being singletons. These data belong to a study of OX40 agonist ivuxolimab in advanced cancers. General study results and limits: No determination was made of the antigen specificity of the expanded peripheral T cells.

The CDR3 has 15 amino acids. Trimming removed 6 bases at V and 0 bases at J, with 11 bases between. CDR1 is SNHLY, CDR2 FYNNEI, per germline. The clonotype comes from an adult with an advanced solid tumor such as melanoma, head and neck, liver or kidney cancer. The genes are TRBV2 and TRBJ2-2; D uncertain. The material sequenced was CD4+ or CD8+ T cells sorted from blood, taken in a trial of the OX40 agonist ivuxolimab. As DNA, the CDR3 is TGTGCCAGCAGGGTAGGCTCCGCGAACACCGGGGAGCTGTTTTTT. This codes for CASRVGSANTGELFF.